A selection of T cell receptor beta chains follows, all from one sample in a study of control samples from healthy donors and cancer patients. This table comes from immunoSEQ multiplex PCR, and its TCRdb copy is limited to in-frame clones, with some not included. There are about 140,000 clones in the sample; less than 95% occur only once, and approximately 6.8% lies in the top ten. Sequences were obtained from blood. The source of these receptors is a man aged 18 to 30 in good health. CDR3s include the opening cysteine and the closing phenylalanine or tryptophan. The order of the fields is V gene, D gene, CDR3 length, J gene, clone size, CDR3 DNA, CDR3 protein. A D gene is named only where the DNA matches it firmly. Some rows have no size entry. The others give once, few or many, or a class for an expanded clone.

TRBV5-1	-	14	TRBJ2-3	-	TGCGCCAGCAGCTTGGGGACAGCGCGGGATACGCAGTATTTT	CASSLGTARDTQYF
TRBV7-9	TRBD1	16	TRBJ2-2	-	TGTGCCAGCAGCCACCGGGACAGGGGCTGGCCCGGGGAGCTGTTTTTT	CASSHRDRGWPGELFF
TRBV6-2/TRBV6-3	-	11	TRBJ2-1	-	TGTGCCAGCAGTTATCCGCATGAGCAGTTCTTC	CASSYPHEQFF
TRBV6-5	-	14	TRBJ1-4	-	TGTGCCAGCAGTTCCGTCAGGGATGATGAAAAACTGTTTTTT	CASSSVRDDEKLFF
TRBV4-3	-	13	TRBJ2-7	-	TGCGCCAGCAGCCAAGACCTATCCTACGAGCAGTACTTC	CASSQDLSYEQYF
TRBV5-1	TRBD1	14	TRBJ1-1	-	TGCGCCAGCAGCTTGACAGGGGGCGGCCCTGAAGCTTTCTTT	CASSLTGGGPEAFF
TRBV12-3/TRBV12-4	TRBD1	12	TRBJ2-2	-	TGTGCCAGCAATACAGGGGGCGGGGAGCTGTTTTTT	CASNTGGGELFF
TRBV15	TRBD2	17	TRBJ2-5	-	TGTGCCACCAGCAGAGGGGGGGTAGCGGGGCCGCAAGAGACCCAGTACTTC	CATSRGGVAGPQETQYF
TRBV11-1	-	17	TRBJ2-2	-	TGTGCCAGCAGCTTAGCAGGTTTTAACGCAGACACCGGGGGGCTGTTTTTT	CASSLAGFNADTGGLFF
TRBV18	TRBD1	16	TRBJ2-3	once	TGTGCCAGCTCACCACCCAGGGGGCAGGACACAGATACGCAGTATTTT	CASSPPRGQDTDTQYF
TRBV4-1	-	12	TRBJ2-5	-	TGCGCCAGCAGCCGTGGCGACCGGGCCCAGTACTTC	CASSRGDRAQYF
TRBV7-3	-	16	TRBJ2-3	-	TGTGCCAGCAGCTTAGTCGGTGACAGCGGTGTAGATACGCAGTATTTT	CASSLVGDSGVDTQYF
TRBV5-5	-	15	TRBJ2-2	-	TGTGCCAGCAGCAGGGACAGTCGGGGGACCGGGGAGCTGTTTTTT	CASSRDSRGTGELFF
TRBV7-2	-	15	TRBJ1-1	-	TGTGCCAGCAGCTTCCTGTCGGGGGGCTGGACTGAAGCTTTCTTT	CASSFLSGGWTEAFF
TRBV28	-	14	TRBJ1-2	-	TGTGCCAGCAGTTGGGTCGGATCTAACTATGGCTACACCTTC	CASSWVGSNYGYTF
TRBV19	-	16	TRBJ1-5	-	TGTGCCAGTAGTGGGGACACCGGGGGAATCAATCAGCCCCAGCATTTT	CASSGDTGGINQPQHF
TRBV5-6	-	14	TRBJ2-5	-	TGTGCCAGCAGCTTGTTTTCAGGGGCAGAGACCCAGTACTTC	CASSLFSGAETQYF
TRBV24-1	TRBD1	15	TRBJ1-2	-	TGTGCCACCAGTGTAGACAGGGAGGGGTCCTATGGCTACACCTTC	CATSVDREGSYGYTF
TRBV13	-	12	TRBJ1-1	-	TGTGCCAGCAGCTTAGGATTCCCCGAAGCTTTCTTT	CASSLGFPEAFF
TRBV7-9	TRBD1	13	TRBJ1-2	-	TGTGCCAGCAGCTCCAGGGGGGACTATGGCTACACCTTC	CASSSRGDYGYTF
TRBV14	-	13	TRBJ1-1	-	TGTGCCAGTGGGGCAGGGCTGAACACTGAAGCTTTCTTT	CASGAGLNTEAFF
TRBV28	TRBD2	15	TRBJ2-7	once	TGTGCCAGCAGACGGACTAGCGGGGCGTCCTACGAGCAGTACTTC	CASRRTSGASYEQYF
TRBV6-2/TRBV6-3	-	13	TRBJ1-2	-	TGTGCCAGCAGTCCCCTAGCTAACTATGGCTACACCTTC	CASSPLANYGYTF
TRBV4-1	-	17	TRBJ2-2	-	TGCGCCAGCAGCCAGGTTCTTTGGGGGGCCCCCCCCGGGGAGCTGTTTTTT	CASSQVLWGAPPGELFF
TRBV2	-	13	TRBJ1-1	-	TGTGCCAGCTGGGGTTTCATGAACACTGAAGCTTTCTTT	CASWGFMNTEAFF
TRBV19	-	17	TRBJ1-2	-	TGTGCCAGTAGTATCCTCGTCTCAGGAGGCATGAACTATGGCTACACCTTC	CASSILVSGGMNYGYTF
TRBV7-2	TRBD1	14	TRBJ2-1	once	TGTGCCAGCTGCTGGACAGGGGACTACAATGAGCAGTTCTTC	CASCWTGDYNEQFF
TRBV2	TRBD1	15	TRBJ1-1	-	TGTGCCAGCAGGCGGGACAGGGGCGGTAACACTGAAGCTTTCTTT	CASRRDRGGNTEAFF
TRBV7-9	-	14	TRBJ1-1	-	TGTGCCACGATAGGGACGGTATTGAACACTGAAGCTTTCTTT	CATIGTVLNTEAFF
TRBV24-1	TRBD1	16	TRBJ1-1	-	TGTGCCACCAGTGATTCAGGGGACAGGGGAGGCACTGAAGCTTTCTTT	CATSDSGDRGGTEAFF
TRBV6-6	TRBD1	15	TRBJ1-1	-	TGTGCCAGCAGTAACACAGGGGGCTGGAACACTGAAGCTTTCTTT	CASSNTGGWNTEAFF
TRBV4-2	-	15	TRBJ1-3	-	TGTGCCAGCAGCCACGGAGAGAGCTCTGGAAACACCATATATTTT	CASSHGESSGNTIYF
TRBV11-3	TRBD2	16	TRBJ2-3	-	TGTGCCAGCAGCTGGTCCGGCGGGGGAGCAACAGATACGCAGTATTTT	CASSWSGGGATDTQYF
TRBV5-4	-	13	TRBJ2-1	-	TGTGCCAGCAGCCCAAGTCCGAGGGTTGAGCAGTTCTTC	CASSPSPRVEQFF
TRBV28	-	15	TRBJ2-4	-	TGTGCCAGCACGTCAGGGGGGATCGCCAAAAACATTCAGTACTTC	CASTSGGIAKNIQYF
TRBV6-2/TRBV6-3	-	11	TRBJ2-7	-	TGTGCCAGCAGTTACTTCGACGAGCAGTACTTC	CASSYFDEQYF
TRBV28	-	14	TRBJ2-5	-	TGTGCCAGCAGTTTAGTAGGCGTGGGGGAGACCCAGTACTTC	CASSLVGVGETQYF
TRBV2	-	16	TRBJ1-4	once	TGTGCCAGCAGTGAAATTGGTGTCGGGACAAATGAAAAACTGTTTTTT	CASSEIGVGTNEKLFF
TRBV5-4	-	13	TRBJ1-1	-	TGTGCCAGCAGCCTGGGGTTAAGTCCTGAAGCTTTCTTT	CASSLGLSPEAFF
TRBV14	TRBD1	17	TRBJ1-3	-	TGTGCCAGCAGCCACGCCGGGACAGGCTTTTCTGGAAACACCATATATTTT	CASSHAGTGFSGNTIYF
TRBV5-1	TRBD1	16	TRBJ1-4	-	TGCGCCAGCACTCAAATACCGGGACAGGGGGACGAAAAACTGTTTTTT	CASTQIPGQGDEKLFF
TRBV5-1	-	16	TRBJ2-1	-	TGCGCCAGCAGCCAGGATGTAGTTACTACTGGCAATGAGCAGTTCTTC	CASSQDVVTTGNEQFF
TRBV5-1	-	13	TRBJ2-7	once	TGCGCCAGCAGCTTGACGGGGGCTAAAGAGCAGTACTTC	CASSLTGAKEQYF
TRBV7-7	-	16	TRBJ2-5	-	TGTGCCAGCAGCTTAGCGCCTGGAGAACTCCAAGAGACCCAGTACTTC	CASSLAPGELQETQYF